The 22 T cell receptor beta chains listed next were all sequenced from one sample in a study of blood T cell repertoires in COVID-19 (dated by TCRdb to between 2020 and 2021). Libraries were built with the immunoSEQ multiplex PCR assay. TCRdb provides this immuneACCESS table in a form limited to in-frame rearrangements. Some clones are lacking; in checked studies, under half of them reflect an unresolved V gene, and why the rest are absent is not known. The table for this sample lists approximately 75,000 clones; approximately 82% of them were counted only once. In total, the top ten clones hold 20% to 25% of the sample. Sequenced sample: peripheral blood. The receptor set was obtained from a woman between 50 and 59 years old with acute or convalescent COVID-19.

This clone was detected only a few times. This chain uses TRBV5-1 with TRBJ2-7; weak D call: TRBD2 (5 bases). Germline V gene lookup returns CDR1 SGHRS and CDR2 YFSETQ. This CDR3 has 14 residues. V was shortened by 3 bases and J by 0 bases, with 10 bases between the two germline ends. CDR3 sequence: CASSWRVSSYEQYF. For the CDR3, the DNA is TGCGCCAGCAGCTGGCGGGTTAGCTCCTACGAGCAGTACTTC.

The chain has TRBV3-1 (or the pseudogene TRBV3-2) and TRBJ2-7; TRBD1 is a possible D gene (6 bases). V lost 4 bases to trimming and J lost 2 bases, with 15 bases between them. Germline V gene sequence: CDR1 LGHDT, CDR2 YNNKEL (reference sequence). This CDR3 has 15 residues. The CDR3 bases are TGTGCCAGCAGCCTAACGCCCGAGGGGGCCTACGAGCAGTACTTC. It specifies CASSLTPEGAYEQYF.

V is TRBV5-1 and J is TRBJ1-2, with 8 bases aligning to TRBD1. After removal of 0 bases from V and 7 bases from J, the junction contained 2 bases not matched to a gene. The CDR3 runs to 13 residues. CDR1 and CDR2 from the germline V gene are SGHRS and YFSETQ. In DNA, the CDR3 is TGCGCCAGCAGCTTGGGACAGGGGTCTGGCTACACCTTC. Its protein is CASSLGQGSGYTF. The variable domain in full, with the rest retrieved from reference TRBV5-1 and TRBJ1-2, is KAGVTQTPRYLIKTRGQQVTLSCSPISGHRSVSWYQQTPGQGLQFLFEYFSETQRNKGNFPGRFSGRQFSNSRSEMNVSTLELGDSALYLCASSLGQGSGYTFGSGTRLTVV.

The chain uses TRBV3-1 (or the pseudogene TRBV3-2) and TRBJ1-1; D remains unclear. Trimming cost V 0 bases and J 1 base, with 6 bases left between them. The CDR3 loop spans 14 amino acids. Germline CDR1 is LGHDT and CDR2 is YNNKEL (reference sequence). The CDR3 nucleotides read TGTGCCAGCAGCCAAGAGGGCACGAACACTGAAGCTTTCTTT. Translated: CASSQEGTNTEAFF.

The chain carries TRBV7-2 and TRBJ2-1, with 11 nucleotides matching TRBD1. Germline lookup yields CDR1 SGHTA and CDR2 FQGNSA. The CDR3 contains 16 residues. V lost 3 bases and J lost 6; bases outside the gene matches: 7. CDR3 bases: TGTGCCAGCAGCTTGGCCGGGACAGGGGGGGCCAATGAGCAGTTCTTC. This gives the protein CASSLAGTGGANEQFF. The whole variable domain, remainder taken from reference TRBV7-2 and TRBJ2-1, is GAGVSQSPSNKVTEKGKDVELRCDPISGHTALYWYRQSLGQGLEFLIYFQGNSAPDKSGLPSDRFSAERTGGSVSTLTIQRTQQEDSAVYLCASSLAGTGGANEQFFGPGTRLTVL.

The chain couples TRBV27 to TRBJ1-4, with 7 nucleotides matching TRBD1. V lost 6 bases and J lost 8; bases outside the gene matches: 12. The germline V gene encodes CDR1 MNHEY and CDR2 SMNVEV (reference sequence). This CDR3 contains 15 residues. DNA for the CDR3: TGTGCCAGCAGACCTCGCAGGGGGTTATTGGAAAAACTGTTTTTT. Amino acid sequence: CASRPRRGLLEKLFF.

This chain uses TRBV2 with TRBJ1-6; D remains unclear. Trimming removed 0 bases at V and 12 bases at J, with 9 bases between. Germline V CDR1 and CDR2: SNHLY, FYNNEI. This CDR3 contains 13 residues. For the CDR3, the DNA is TGTGCCAGCAGTGAAGCGCTTGTCGGACCCCTCCACTTT. Its protein is CASSEALVGPLHF.

This chain connects TRBV18 to TRBJ1-2; the match to TRBD1 covers 7 bases. V shed 3 bases, J shed 1 base, and the junction held 2 bases outside the gene matches. The CDR3 loop spans 14 amino acids. Germline V gives CDR1 KGHSH, CDR2 LQKENI. CDR3 region: CASSPGQLNYGYTF. The CDR3 DNA reads as TGTGCCAGCTCACCGGGACAGCTTAACTATGGCTACACCTTC.

This CDR3 is CSPFRGLNNEQFF. Written as DNA, the CDR3 is TGCAGCCCCTTCAGGGGGCTTAACAATGAGCAGTTCTTC. V is TRBV29-1 and J is TRBJ2-1; TRBD1 agrees at 8 bases. Germline CDR1 SQVTM, CDR2 ANQGSEA. With V trimmed by 8 bases and J by 5 bases, 8 bases remained unmatched. This CDR3 contains 13 residues.

The J gene is TRBJ2-1, the V gene TRBV3-1 (or the pseudogene TRBV3-2); 10 positions match TRBD2. Germline lookup yields CDR1 LGHDT and CDR2 YNNKEL (reference sequence). The ends lost 3 bases at V and 5 bases at J; junction bases unmatched: 10. This CDR3 has 17 amino acids. The CDR3 loop reads CASSHRKGLAYNNEQFF. CDR3 nucleotides: TGTGCCAGCAGCCACCGCAAGGGACTAGCGTATAACAATGAGCAGTTCTTC.

The J gene is TRBJ2-7, the V gene TRBV30; 7 bases are shared with TRBD2. The J segment lost 2 bases and the V segment lost 0 bases, leaving 7 bases of the junction unmatched. The germline V gene encodes CDR1 GTSNPN and CDR2 SVGIG (reference sequence). The CDR3 loop spans 15 amino acids. In DNA form, the CDR3 reads TGTGCCTGGAGTGTTTCAGCGGGGAGACCCTACGAGCAGTACTTC. Protein: CAWSVSAGRPYEQYF.

Comments on this clone: Other DNA variants within this sample encode the same CDR3. The chain has TRBV6-2 or TRBV6-3 and TRBJ2-1, with D hard to call. The germline V gene has CDR1 MNHEY and CDR2 SVGEGT. V was clipped by 2 bases and J by 8 bases, with 4 bases between them. This CDR3 comprises 11 residues. The CDR3 bases are TGTGCCAGCAGTTACCCGGATGAGCAGTTCTTC. This codes for CASSYPDEQFF.

This chain links TRBV28 with TRBJ2-1; D might be TRBD2 (5 bases). From germline, CDR1 is MDHEN and CDR2 SYDVKM. The CDR3 runs to 13 residues. Trimming stripped 6 bases from V and 5 bases from J, with 11 bases between. CDR3 bases: TGTGCCAGCAGAAGGCCGAGGGACAATGAGCAGTTCTTC. Translation gives CASRRPRDNEQFF.

This chain links TRBV6-5 with TRBJ1-2; tentatively, D is TRBD1 (5 bases). Germline CDR1 and CDR2: MNHEY and SVGAGI. This CDR3 is built from 13 residues. The V gene lost 5 bases and the J gene lost 1 base, with 8 bases spanning the gap. DNA for the CDR3: TGTGCCAGCAGTCAACAGGTTAACTATGGCTACACCTTC. Translating gives CASSQQVNYGYTF.

The chain has TRBV7-2 and TRBJ2-5; no clear D gene. Germline-derived CDR1 and CDR2 are SGHTA and FQGNSA. The V end lost 3 bases, the J end lost 2 bases, and 7 bases lay between the germline ends. CDR3 size: 13 residues. CDR3 bases: TGTGCCAGCAGCTTCCCCCCGCAAGAGACCCAGTACTTC. It yields the protein CASSFPPQETQYF.

V usage is TRBV7-2 and J usage is TRBJ2-3; tentatively, D is TRBD2 (6 bases). From germline, CDR1 is SGHTA and CDR2 FQGNSA. There are 13 residues in the CDR3. V lost 5 bases to trimming and J lost 4 bases, with 10 bases between them. CDR3 DNA sequence: TGTGCCAGCAGCCCCGGGAGACCAGATACGCAGTATTTT. Amino acid sequence: CASSPGRPDTQYF.

The J gene is TRBJ1-5, the V gene TRBV19, with 7 positions matching TRBD1. Looked up from germline, CDR1 is LNHDA and CDR2 is SQIVND (reference sequence). V trimming: 1 base; J trimming: 6 bases; junction bases outside the gene matches: 18. This CDR3 is built from 19 residues. CDR3 nucleotide sequence: TGTGCCAGTAGTATAGTTAAGGCAGGGGGACGGAAATCGGGTCAGCCCCAGCATTTT. Translating gives CASSIVKAGGRKSGQPQHF.

V is TRBV4-3 and J is TRBJ1-1; 7 bases agree with TRBD1. This CDR3 contains 16 residues. Per the germline V gene, CDR1 is LGHNA and CDR2 is YSLEER. After removal of 2 bases from V and 0 bases from J, the junction contained 6 bases not matched to a gene. In nucleotides, the CDR3 is TGCGCCAGCAGCCAAAACAGGGGATTGATGAACACTGAAGCTTTCTTT. Protein sequence: CASSQNRGLMNTEAFF.

The V and J genes are TRBV5-4 and TRBJ2-1, with D possibly TRBD2 on 6 matching bases. This CDR3 comprises 15 residues. The ends were cut back, 4 bases at V and 2 bases at J, with 13 bases in the middle. Per germline, CDR1 SGHNT and CDR2 YYREEE (reference sequence). The CDR3 loop is CASSPGGSAYNEQFF. CDR3 DNA: TGTGCCAGCAGCCCTGGGGGGTCCGCCTACAATGAGCAGTTCTTC.

V gene TRBV7-3 combines with J gene TRBJ2-7; D gene unclear. This CDR3 is built from 14 residues. The germline V gene encodes CDR1 SGHTA and CDR2 FQGTGA. The V gene lost 5 bases and the J gene lost 6 bases, with 17 bases spanning the gap. CDR3 residues: CASSTSSSGSEQYF. The CDR3 DNA reads as TGTGCCAGCAGCACTTCCTCTTCGGGTTCCGAGCAGTACTTC.

The chain uses TRBV5-1 and TRBJ2-2; 7 bases map to TRBD1. This CDR3 has 14 residues. Germline CDR1 SGHRS, CDR2 YFSETQ. V was clipped by 4 bases and J by 4 bases; unmatched bases: 4. CDR3 sequence reads: CASSPTGATGELFF. The DNA of the CDR3 is TGCGCCAGCAGCCCCACAGGGGCCACCGGGGAGCTGTTTTTT.

This clone was seen a single time. This chain links TRBV7-3 with TRBJ1-2; 12 bases are shared with TRBD1. V dropped 5 bases and J dropped 7; count of bases not matched to a gene: 14. Germline V gene sequence: CDR1 SGHTA, CDR2 FQGTGA. The CDR3 is 17 residues long. CDR3 sequence reads: CASSRNAPGTGGFGYTF. CDR3 DNA: TGTGCCAGCAGCCGAAATGCCCCCGGGACAGGGGGCTTTGGCTACACCTTC.